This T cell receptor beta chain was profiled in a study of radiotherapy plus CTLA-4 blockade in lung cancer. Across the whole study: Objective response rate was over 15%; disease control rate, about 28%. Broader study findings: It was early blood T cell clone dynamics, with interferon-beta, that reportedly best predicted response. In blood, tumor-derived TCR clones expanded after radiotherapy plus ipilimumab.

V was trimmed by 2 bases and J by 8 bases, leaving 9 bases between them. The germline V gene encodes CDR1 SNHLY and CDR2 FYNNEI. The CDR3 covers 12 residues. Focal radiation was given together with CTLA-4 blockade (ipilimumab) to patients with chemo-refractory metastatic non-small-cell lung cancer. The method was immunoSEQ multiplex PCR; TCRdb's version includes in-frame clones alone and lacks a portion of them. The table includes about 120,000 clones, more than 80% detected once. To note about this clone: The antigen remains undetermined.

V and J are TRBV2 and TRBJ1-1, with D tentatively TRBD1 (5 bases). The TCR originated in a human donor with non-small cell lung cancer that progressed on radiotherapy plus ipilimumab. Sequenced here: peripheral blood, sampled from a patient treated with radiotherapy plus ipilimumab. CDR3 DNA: TGTGCCAGCAGTGAAATGCGACAGGAAGCTTTCTTT. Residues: CASSEMRQEAFF.